This T cell receptor (beta chain) comes out of a study of cytomegalovirus exposure and HLA in healthy donors. Turning to the study itself: Within the Caucasian-associated ancestry cluster were roughly 81% of the approximately 400 genotyped donors.

Per the germline V gene, CDR1 is MDHEN and CDR2 is SYDVKM. This CDR3 spans 15 amino acids. V was clipped by 5 bases and J by 4 bases, with 18 bases between them. With respect to this clone: What it recognizes is unknown.

A multiplex PCR was run with 60 Vbeta primers and 13 Jbeta primers. Libraries were prepared by immunoSEQ multiplex PCR; TCRdb keeps only in-frame clonotypes and omits some of them. The sample yields 85,000 to 110,000 clones, around 67% seen once. Study-wide results and limits: Presence/absence analyses took donor sequencing depth as roughly uniform.

This clonotype originated in a woman between 45 and 60 years old in good health and CMV-seronegative. Sequencing was done on a sample of PBMCs. The V gene is TRBV28, the J gene TRBJ2-7; possibly TRBD1 for D (5 bases). In nucleotides, the CDR3 is TGTGCCAGCAGTGGTTCGAGCAGGGTGGCATACGAGCAGTACTTC. Translating it yields CASSGSSRVAYEQYF.